These 30 T cell receptor beta chains came from one sample sequenced in a study of blood T cell repertoires in COVID-19. Repertoires were generated with immunoSEQ multiplex PCR, while TCRdb's copy carries only in-frame clones and drops some. The top ten clones hold under 10% of a sample with 140,000 or so clones, roughly 80% of them seen once. The sequenced sample consisted of peripheral blood. Receptor source: a man aged 45-65 years with active or convalescent COVID-19.

The chain uses TRBV3-1 (or the pseudogene TRBV3-2) and TRBJ2-2; 8 nucleotides match TRBD2. The CDR3 is made up of 15 amino acids. V was pared by 4 bases and J by 0 bases, with 1 base of the junction left unmatched. Germline lookup yields CDR1 LGHDT and CDR2 YNNKEL (reference sequence). This CDR3 is CASSLAGTNTGELFF. CDR3 sequence (DNA): TGTGCCAGCAGCCTAGCGGGAACGAACACCGGGGAGCTGTTTTTT.

The rearrangement joins TRBV9 to TRBJ2-1, with 7 bases aligning to TRBD2. From germline, CDR1 is SGDLS and CDR2 YYNGEE. The CDR3 totals 17 residues. V gave up 0 bases and J gave up 9 bases; unmatched junction bases: 15. For the CDR3, the DNA is TGTGCCAGCAGCGTAGACCTTTTCCCTAGCGGCCGGAGTGAGCAGTTCTTC. It translates to CASSVDLFPSGRSEQFF.

The rearrangement joins TRBV10-3 to TRBJ2-5, with D perhaps TRBD1 (5 bases). CDR3 length equals 14 residues. The germline gives CDR1 ENHRY, CDR2 SYGVKD. V was shortened by 3 bases and J by 5 bases, with 13 bases between the two germline ends. CDR3 in DNA: TGTGCCATCAGTGACCCCTCAGGGTCGGAGACCCAGTACTTC. This gives the protein CAISDPSGSETQYF.

To note about this clone: Mismatch with germline at one junction end may stem from a read error. This chain connects TRBV15 to TRBJ2-1; TRBD1 agrees at 8 bases. The CDR3 totals 13 residues. Germline-derived CDR1 and CDR2 are LNHNV and YYDKDF (reference sequence). In nucleotides, the CDR3 is TGTGCCACAAGCAGCCGGACAGGGAATGAGCAGTTCTTC. It translates to CATSSRTGNEQFF.

This clone was seen a few times. The chain carries TRBV5-1 and TRBJ2-1, with TRBD2 matching 15 bases. This CDR3 comprises 17 residues. Losses at the gene ends were 3 bases for V and 7 bases for J; bases not matched to a gene: 8. Germline assignment: CDR1 SGHRS and CDR2 YFSETQ. The CDR3 loop reads CASSSGLAGGPQNEQFF. The DNA of the CDR3 is TGCGCCAGCAGCTCCGGACTAGCGGGAGGGCCGCAGAATGAGCAGTTCTTC.

This clone has only a few counts. The genes are TRBV5-1 and TRBJ2-7; possible D gene TRBD2, 5 bases. This CDR3 is 16 amino acids long. V lost 2 bases and J 1 base, leaving 16 bases between the germline ends. The V gene's germline CDR1 is SGHRS and CDR2 YFSETQ. The DNA of the CDR3 is TGCGCCAGCAGCTTTAATTTTGATCGAGGGTCCTACGAGCAGTACTTC. Amino acids: CASSFNFDRGSYEQYF.

This chain joins TRBV23-1 and TRBJ2-7; D is uncertain. TRBV23-1 is given ORF status, its function remaining uncertain. This CDR3 region has 10 residues. V was shortened by 11 bases and J by 1 base, with 6 bases between the two germline ends. Written as DNA, the CDR3 is TGCGCCGGCCATTCCTACGAGCAGTACTTC. This gives the protein CAGHSYEQYF.

This sequence joins TRBV5-1 and TRBJ1-1; D might be TRBD1 (6 bases). Trimming cost V 1 base and J 4 bases, with 11 bases left between them. The CDR3 is 14 residues long. The germline V gene has CDR1 SGHRS and CDR2 YFSETQ. CDR3 amino acids: CASSLTGSLTEAFF. The CDR3 nucleotides read TGCGCCAGCAGCTTGACAGGGAGTCTCACTGAAGCTTTCTTT. The variable domain in full, completed from reference TRBV5-1 and TRBJ1-1, reads KAGVTQTPRYLIKTRGQQVTLSCSPISGHRSVSWYQQTPGQGLQFLFEYFSETQRNKGNFPGRFSGRQFSNSRSEMNVSTLELGDSALYLCASSLTGSLTEAFFGQGTRLTVV.

The rearrangement uses TRBV30 and TRBJ1-1, with 8 bases aligning to TRBD1. This CDR3 is built from 16 residues. CDR1 is GTSNPN and CDR2 is SVGIG in the germline V gene (reference sequence). V shed 6 bases, J shed 1 base, and the junction held 13 bases outside the gene matches. The DNA of the CDR3 is TGTGCCTGCCCCCGGCCCCAGGGGGCAGGGAACACTGAAGCTTTCTTT. Amino acid sequence: CACPRPQGAGNTEAFF.

This chain joins TRBV27 and TRBJ2-7; D is undetermined. Germline V CDR1 and CDR2: MNHEY, SMNVEV (reference sequence). V lost 4 bases and J lost 5, with 24 bases in between. The CDR3 spans 17 residues. The CDR3 DNA reads TGTGCCAGCAGTTCCCCCCTTCAGGAACGGCCTCCCCACGAGCAGTACTTC. This encodes CASSSPLQERPPHEQYF.

A remark on this clone: Mismatch with germline at one junction end may stem from a read error. The chain has TRBV28 and TRBJ2-7, with unresolved D. The germline V gene encodes CDR1 MDHEN and CDR2 SYDVKM. CDR3 size: 11 residues. As DNA, the CDR3 is TGTGCCAGCAGTTTACAGGATAGAAATTTCTTC. Protein: CASSLQDRNFF.

The gene calls are TRBV24-1 and TRBJ2-1, with 7 bases matching TRBD1. The CDR3 length is 17 residues. V trimming: 4 bases; J trimming: 3 bases; junction bases outside the gene matches: 11. CDR1 and CDR2 from the germline V gene are KGHDR and SFDVKD. CDR3 sequence (DNA): TGTGCCACCAGTGACCCCCAGAACAGGGGATACTACAATGAGCAGTTCTTC. Translation gives CATSDPQNRGYYNEQFF.

In this sample, this clone turned up a few times. The chain uses TRBV7-3 and TRBJ1-6, with D possibly being TRBD1 (5 bases). The CDR3 length is 14 residues. Germline V gene data show CDR1 as SGHTA and CDR2 as FQGTGA. Trimming stripped 5 bases from V and 9 bases from J, with 14 bases between. CDR3 protein: CASSREGSGSPLHF. As DNA, the CDR3 is TGTGCCAGCAGCAGGGAGGGGTCGGGTTCACCCCTCCACTTT. Combining the CDR3 with reference TRBV7-3 and TRBJ1-6 gives the whole variable domain GAGVSQTPSNKVTEKGKYVELRCDPISGHTALYWYRQSLGQGPEFLIYFQGTGAADDSGLPNDRFFAVRPEGSVSTLKIQRTERGDSAVYLCASSREGSGSPLHFGNGTRLTVT.

V is TRBV9 and J is TRBJ2-7, with a weak D call TRBD2 (6 bases). Germline assignment: CDR1 SGDLS and CDR2 YYNGEE. V gave up 0 bases and J gave up 3 bases, with 7 bases separating them. The CDR3 covers 13 residues. CDR3 coding DNA: TGTGCCAGCAGCGTAGGGGGGGACTACGAGCAGTACTTC. Residues: CASSVGGDYEQYF.

This clone was detected a few times. V is TRBV4-1 and J is TRBJ1-6; 7 bases map to TRBD1. The V and J ends lost 1 base and 7 bases, in that order; junction bases with no gene match: 4. The germline CDR1 and CDR2 sequences are MGHRA and YSYEKL. The CDR3 consists of 15 residues. CDR3 residues: CASSQAGRGNSPLHF. CDR3 coding DNA: TGCGCCAGCAGCCAAGCGGGCAGGGGGAATTCACCCCTCCACTTT.

V is TRBV18 and J is TRBJ1-1; D remains ambiguous. This CDR3 has 13 amino acids. Germline V gives CDR1 KGHSH, CDR2 LQKENI. V lost 6 bases to trimming and J lost 7 bases, with 15 bases between them. CDR3 protein: CASSQRVDREAFF. CDR3 nucleotide sequence: TGTGCCAGCTCGCAGCGGGTGGACCGTGAAGCTTTCTTT. The variable domain in full, completed from reference TRBV18 and TRBJ1-1, reads NAGVMQNPRHLVRRRGQEARLRCSPMKGHSHVYWYRQLPEEGLKFMVYLQKENIIDESGMPKERFSAEFPKEGPSILRIQQVVRGDSAAYFCASSQRVDREAFFGQGTRLTVV.

The V call is TRBV7-8, the J call TRBJ2-2; TRBD2 might be the D (5 bases). Germline V gives CDR1 SGHVS, CDR2 FQNEAQ. The CDR3 contains 16 residues. The V gene lost 5 bases and the J gene lost 0 bases, with 13 bases spanning the gap. In nucleotides, the CDR3 is TGTGCCAGCAGCCCCCAAACGGGAACGAACACCGGGGAGCTGTTTTTT. It yields the protein CASSPQTGTNTGELFF.

The table lists this clone with a few counts. The chain employs TRBV4-1 and TRBJ1-5; D remains unclear. The CDR3 loop spans 14 amino acids. Between the trimmed V and J ends, which lost 1 base and 6 bases, there was a span of 10 bases. Germline assignment: CDR1 MGHRA and CDR2 YSYEKL. CDR3 in DNA: TGCGCCAGCAGCCAAGCCTTTAGCGGTCAGCCCCAGCATTTT. As protein: CASSQAFSGQPQHF.

J is TRBJ2-7 and V is TRBV7-2, with 10 bases aligning to TRBD2. V gave up 5 bases and J gave up 5 bases; unmatched junction bases: 6. Germline values: CDR1 SGHTA, CDR2 FQGNSA. The CDR3 totals 14 residues. The CDR3 region is CASSPGLANDEQYF. The CDR3 DNA reads as TGTGCCAGCAGCCCGGGACTAGCGAACGACGAGCAGTACTTC.

Only one count was recorded for this clone. The CDR3, as DNA: TGTGCCAGCAGCAGTACAGGGGGGAACACCGGGGAGCTGTTTTTT. As protein: CASSSTGGNTGELFF. V and J are TRBV5-6 and TRBJ2-2, with 8 bases matching TRBD1. This CDR3 has 15 residues. The V and J ends lost 4 bases and 1 base, in that order; junction bases with no gene match: 3. The germline V gene encodes CDR1 SGHDT and CDR2 YYEEEE.

The chain employs TRBV27 and TRBJ2-3; D gene ambiguous. Trimming shortened V by 8 bases and J by 6 bases, and 6 bases separated the two germline ends. Per germline, CDR1 MNHEY and CDR2 SMNVEV (reference sequence). This CDR3 is built from 10 residues. As DNA, the CDR3 is TGTGCCAGCCCTGGCGATACGCAGTATTTT. Translation: CASPGDTQYF.

The chain has TRBV3-1 (or the pseudogene TRBV3-2) and TRBJ2-1, with TRBD2 matching 12 bases. Germline CDR1 and CDR2: LGHDT and YNNKEL (reference sequence). The ends lost 3 bases at V and 7 bases at J; junction bases unmatched: 4. The CDR3 contains 15 residues. Here the CDR3 reads CASSQKTSGRNEQFF. The CDR3 DNA follows: TGTGCCAGCAGCCAGAAGACTAGCGGGAGAAATGAGCAGTTCTTC.

The chain links TRBV7-2 to TRBJ1-2, with D unclear. Germline values: CDR1 SGHTA, CDR2 FQGNSA. The germline V and J ends were trimmed by 1 base and 2 bases, with 8 bases remaining between them. The CDR3 length is 14 residues. This CDR3 reads CASSLGHSNYGYTF. DNA for the CDR3: TGTGCCAGCAGCTTAGGGCACAGCAACTATGGCTACACCTTC.

The chain combines TRBV19 with TRBJ1-4; TRBD1 agrees at 8 bases. The trim removed 6 bases at V and 5 bases at J, leaving 8 bases unmatched. The germline V gene encodes CDR1 LNHDA and CDR2 SQIVND (reference sequence). This CDR3 contains 15 residues. CDR3 in amino acids: CASRDGTGVNEKLFF. CDR3 bases: TGTGCCAGTAGAGATGGGACAGGAGTCAATGAAAAACTGTTTTTT.

This chain joins TRBV28 and TRBJ1-1; TRBD1 matches at 7 bases. Trimming cost V 7 bases and J 5 bases; bases outside gene matches: 7. Per the germline V gene, CDR1 is MDHEN and CDR2 is SYDVKM. This CDR3 region has 13 residues. CDR3 sequence reads: CASKEGASTEAFF. In DNA form, the CDR3 reads TGTGCCAGCAAGGAGGGGGCATCGACTGAAGCTTTCTTT.

The chain links TRBV15 to TRBJ2-3; D may be TRBD1 (5 bases). The CDR3 runs 16 residues. Germline CDR1 LNHNV, CDR2 YYDKDF (reference sequence). The V and J ends lost 0 bases and 0 bases respectively, with 10 bases between them. The CDR3 region is CATSRDRVPSTDTQYF. CDR3 DNA sequence: TGTGCCACCAGCAGAGACAGGGTCCCTAGCACAGATACGCAGTATTTT.

V gene TRBV7-8 combines with J gene TRBJ2-1, with TRBD1 identical over 8 bases. Germline V CDR1 and CDR2: SGHVS, FQNEAQ. The CDR3 has 11 residues. J lost 12 bases, V lost 2 bases, and 0 bases had no gene match. CDR3 nucleotide sequence: TGTGCCAGCAGCTTACAGGGGGCGCAGTTCTTC. Encoded protein: CASSLQGAQFF.

This chain uses TRBV7-9 with TRBJ2-7; no firm D call. CDR3 length: 14 amino acids. The germline gives CDR1 SEHNR, CDR2 FQNEAQ (reference sequence). Trimming took 4 bases from V and 3 from J, leaving 13 bases between them. The CDR3 sequence: CASSSTSSGYEQYF. Here the CDR3 DNA reads TGTGCCAGCAGCTCAACAAGTTCGGGCTACGAGCAGTACTTC.

This clone was counted only a few times. The J gene is TRBJ1-1, the V gene TRBV7-8; perhaps TRBD1 as D (5 bases). The CDR3 runs to 13 residues. The V end lost 10 bases, the J end lost 3 bases, and 15 bases lay between the germline ends. The germline V gene encodes CDR1 SGHVS and CDR2 FQNEAQ. The CDR3 DNA follows: TGTGCCACAGGGCAGGGTGTGGACACTGAAGCTTTCTTT. It yields the protein CATGQGVDTEAFF. Based on the CDR3 plus reference TRBV7-8 and TRBJ1-1, the full variable domain is GAGVSQSPRYKVAKRGQDVALRCDPISGHVSLFWYQQALGQGPEFLTYFQNEAQLDKSGLPSDRFFAERPEGSVSTLKIQRTQQEDSAVYLCATGQGVDTEAFFGQGTRLTVV.

This clone was seen a handful of times. This chain links TRBV7-2 with TRBJ2-3; a weak D match, TRBD2 (5 bases). This CDR3 is built from 17 residues. The germline V gene has CDR1 SGHTA and CDR2 FQGNSA. The V end was cut by 4 bases, the J end by 6 bases, with 23 bases between. This CDR3 reads CASSSRGPGYSKDTQYF. CDR3 nucleotide sequence: TGTGCCAGCAGCTCTAGAGGGCCGGGATACTCCAAGGATACGCAGTATTTT.